Listed here is a single T cell receptor (beta chain). What it recognizes is unknown. In the PCR, 60 Vbeta and 13 Jbeta primers were used. Using immunoSEQ multiplex PCR, the repertoire was profiled, and TCRdb retains in-frame clones only, with some absent. Of hundreds of thousands of clones detected, roughly 80% appear once; the ten largest clones hold around 15%. The data were taken from a study of cytomegalovirus exposure and HLA in healthy donors. About the research overall: One earlier analysis, a look at around 180 million T cells, found 100 million to 130 million unique TCR beta sequences.

The length of the CDR3 is 13 residues. Germline CDR1 reads SGHTA; CDR2 reads FQGNSA. V dropped 3 bases and J dropped 0 bases, with 3 bases sitting between them. Study-level points and caveats: A later analysis reported that several of the most significant clusters appeared to be linked to common viral pathogens, among them Epstein-Barr virus. Clonal expansion, a later analysis showed, was greater in HLA-associated TCR beta chains than in equally common others.

V and J are TRBV7-2 and TRBJ2-1; D unresolved. This sequence originates from a man aged 40-50 years in good health and CMV-seronegative. The sequencing sample was made of PBMCs. CDR3 loop: CASSLSSYNEQFF. In nucleotides, the CDR3 is TGTGCCAGCAGCTTGAGCTCCTACAATGAGCAGTTCTTC.